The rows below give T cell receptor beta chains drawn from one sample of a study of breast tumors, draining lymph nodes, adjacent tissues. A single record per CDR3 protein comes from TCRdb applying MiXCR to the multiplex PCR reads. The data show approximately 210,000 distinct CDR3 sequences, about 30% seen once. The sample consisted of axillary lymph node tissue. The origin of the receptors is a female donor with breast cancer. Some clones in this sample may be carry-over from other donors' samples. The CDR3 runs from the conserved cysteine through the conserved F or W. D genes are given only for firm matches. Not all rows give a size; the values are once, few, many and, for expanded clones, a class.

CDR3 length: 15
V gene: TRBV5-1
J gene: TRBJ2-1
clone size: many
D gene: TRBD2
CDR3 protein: CASSLRLAGNNEQFF
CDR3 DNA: TGCGCCAGCAGCTTGCGACTAGCGGGAAACAATGAGCAGTTCTTC

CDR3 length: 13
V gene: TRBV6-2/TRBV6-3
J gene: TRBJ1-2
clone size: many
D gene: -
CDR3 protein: CASSSGGYYGYTF
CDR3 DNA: TGTGCCAGCAGCTCGGGGGGCTACTATGGCTACACCTTC

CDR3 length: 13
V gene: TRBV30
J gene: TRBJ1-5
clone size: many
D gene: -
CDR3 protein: CAWSFGDNQPQHF
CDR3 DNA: TGTGCCTGGAGTTTTGGGGACAATCAGCCCCAGCATTTT

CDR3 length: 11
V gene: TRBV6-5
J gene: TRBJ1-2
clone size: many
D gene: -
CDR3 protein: CAASGGYGYTF
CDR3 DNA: TGTGCCGCGAGCGGAGGCTATGGCTACACCTTC

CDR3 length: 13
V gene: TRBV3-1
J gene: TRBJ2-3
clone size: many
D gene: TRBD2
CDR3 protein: CASSGLAGDTQYF
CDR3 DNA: TGTGCCAGCAGCGGACTAGCGGGAGATACGCAGTATTTT

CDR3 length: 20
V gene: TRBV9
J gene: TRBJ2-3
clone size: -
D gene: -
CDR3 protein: CASSSRDRVHREGQGDTQYF
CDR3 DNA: TGTGCCAGCAGCTCCCGGGACAGGGTTCACCGGGAGGGCCAGGGAGATACGCAGTATTTT

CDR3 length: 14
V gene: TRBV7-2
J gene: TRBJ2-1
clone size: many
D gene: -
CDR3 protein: CATAGASGYNEQFF
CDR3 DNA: TGTGCCACGGCGGGGGCTAGCGGTTACAATGAGCAGTTCTTC

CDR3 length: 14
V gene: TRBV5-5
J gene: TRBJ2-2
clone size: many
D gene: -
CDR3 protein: CASSFHRATGELFF
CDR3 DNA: TGTGCCAGCAGCTTTCACAGAGCCACCGGGGAGCTGTTTTTT

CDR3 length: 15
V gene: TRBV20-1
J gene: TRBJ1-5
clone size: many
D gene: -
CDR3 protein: CSARKGYVSNQPQHF
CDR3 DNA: TGCAGTGCTAGAAAGGGGTACGTGAGCAATCAGCCCCAGCATTTT

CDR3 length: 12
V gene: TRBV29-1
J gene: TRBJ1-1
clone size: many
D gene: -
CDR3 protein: CSARTGWTEAFF
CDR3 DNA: TGCAGCGCCCGAACAGGGTGGACTGAAGCTTTCTTT

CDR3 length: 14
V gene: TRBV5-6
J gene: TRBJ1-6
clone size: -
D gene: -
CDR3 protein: CASSLRGAGSPLHF
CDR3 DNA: TGTGCCAGTAGCTTGAGGGGGGCAGGGTCACCCCTCCACTTT

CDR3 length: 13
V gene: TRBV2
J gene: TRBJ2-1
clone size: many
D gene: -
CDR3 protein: CASRDRTYNEQFF
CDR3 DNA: TGTGCCAGCAGGGACAGAACATACAATGAGCAGTTCTTC

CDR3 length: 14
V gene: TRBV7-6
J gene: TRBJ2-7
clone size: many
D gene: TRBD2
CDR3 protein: CASSLGLAGREQYF
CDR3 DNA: TGTGCCAGCAGCTTAGGCCTAGCGGGACGCGAGCAGTACTTC

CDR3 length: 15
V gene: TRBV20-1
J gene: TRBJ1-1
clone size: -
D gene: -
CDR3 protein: CSARRGSRLNTEALF
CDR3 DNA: TGCAGTGCTAGAAGAGGGTCGCGGCTGAACACTGAAGCTCTCTTT

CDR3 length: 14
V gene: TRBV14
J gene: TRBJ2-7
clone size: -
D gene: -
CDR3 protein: CAGSQDMWPYEQSF
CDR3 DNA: TGTGCCGGCAGCCAAGATATGTGGCCCTACGAGCAGTCCTTC

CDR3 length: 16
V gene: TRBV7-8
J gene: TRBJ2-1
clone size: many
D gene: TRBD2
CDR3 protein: CASSMGTSGGYNEQFF
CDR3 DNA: TGTGCCAGCAGCATGGGGACTAGCGGGGGGTACAATGAGCAGTTCTTC

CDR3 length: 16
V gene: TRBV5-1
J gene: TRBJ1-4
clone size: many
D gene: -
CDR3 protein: CASSPGSGGGREKLFF
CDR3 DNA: TGCGCCAGCAGCCCCGGATCCGGGGGCGGGAGGGAAAAACTGTTTTTT

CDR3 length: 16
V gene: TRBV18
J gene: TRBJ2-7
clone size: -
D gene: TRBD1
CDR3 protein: CASSPRSGQGAYEQYF
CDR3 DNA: TGTGCCAGCTCACCACGATCGGGACAGGGGGCTTACGAGCAGTACTTC

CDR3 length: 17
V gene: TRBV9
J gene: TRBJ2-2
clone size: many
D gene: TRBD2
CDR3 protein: CASSARAGAGGAGELFF
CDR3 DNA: TGTGCCAGCAGCGCCCGAGCGGGAGCGGGAGGGGCCGGGGAGCTGTTTTTT

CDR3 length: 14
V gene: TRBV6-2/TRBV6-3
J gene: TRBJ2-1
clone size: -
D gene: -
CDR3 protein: CASSPLGGNNEQFF
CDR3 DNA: TGTGCCAGCAGCCCCCTTGGGGGGAACAATGAGCAGTTCTTC

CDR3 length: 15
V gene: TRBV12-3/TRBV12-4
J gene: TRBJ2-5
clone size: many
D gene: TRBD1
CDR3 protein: CASSRDRGPGETQYF
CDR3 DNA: TGTGCCAGCAGCCGAGACAGGGGGCCAGGGGAGACCCAGTACTTC

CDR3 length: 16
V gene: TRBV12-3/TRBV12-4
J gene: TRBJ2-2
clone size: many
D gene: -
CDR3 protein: CASSSPLECSTGELFF
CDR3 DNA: TGTGCCAGCAGTTCGCCCCTAGAGTGTTCAACCGGGGAGCTGTTTTTT